The 8 T cell receptor beta chains below were found in one sample sequenced in a study of T cell responses to AZD1222 COVID-19 vaccine. Clones were read by immunoSEQ multiplex PCR, and TCRdb kept only the in-frame ones, dropping some. The table includes tens of thousands of clones, about 90% detected once. Here the sequenced sample was peripheral blood, taken on day 0 of AZD1222 vaccination. All receptors come from an adult in good health.

V gene TRBV7-8 combines with J gene TRBJ1-2; no definite D call. The CDR3 is 13 amino acids. CDR1 and CDR2 (germline): SGHVS, FQNEAQ. V lost 5 bases to trimming and J lost 8 bases, with 15 bases between them. The CDR3 DNA reads as TGTGCCAGCAGCCCGCCCGGACCGAGGGGCTACACCTTC. Amino acids: CASSPPGPRGYTF.

This rearrangement joins TRBV27 to TRBJ2-1, with D possibly being TRBD2 (5 bases). Per germline, CDR1 MNHEY and CDR2 SMNVEV (reference sequence). Trimming stripped 4 bases from V and 6 bases from J, with 10 bases between. The CDR3 consists of 13 residues. The CDR3 sequence is CASSSLVFNEQFF. CDR3 sequence (DNA): TGTGCCAGCAGTTCACTAGTCTTCAATGAGCAGTTCTTC.

This chain links TRBV6-1 with TRBJ1-5; D gene unclear. This CDR3 comprises 15 residues. Trimming shortened V by 3 bases and J by 0 bases, and 9 bases separated the two germline ends. Per the germline V gene, CDR1 is MNHNS and CDR2 is SASEGT. This CDR3 reads CASSDEGYSNQPQHF. Here the CDR3 DNA reads TGTGCCAGCAGTGATGAGGGTTATAGCAATCAGCCCCAGCATTTT.

This clone was recorded once. The chain has TRBV18 and TRBJ1-2; D gene uncertain. This CDR3 is built from 14 residues. Germline CDR1 and CDR2: KGHSH and LQKENI. Trimming shortened V by 0 bases and J by 5 bases, and 10 bases separated the two germline ends. CDR3 bases: TGTGCCAGCTCACCACCGGCGCAGGAATATGGCTACACCTTC. This codes for CASSPPAQEYGYTF.

The chain has TRBV18 and TRBJ1-4, with 11 bases lining up with TRBD1. Germline CDR1 and CDR2: KGHSH and LQKENI. V lost 3 bases and J lost 10; bases outside the gene matches: 7. This CDR3 has 15 amino acids. Here the CDR3 DNA reads TGTGCCAGCTCACCCACGGGACAGGGGGACGGAAAACTGTTTTTT. Amino acid sequence: CASSPTGQGDGKLFF.

The chain employs TRBV7-2 and TRBJ1-1; D might be TRBD1 (6 bases). This CDR3 region has 16 residues. The V gene lost 0 bases and the J gene lost 5 bases, with 16 bases spanning the gap. Germline V gene lookup returns CDR1 SGHTA and CDR2 FQGNSA. Here the CDR3 DNA reads TGTGCCAGCAGCTTAGCGGGGGGCAGGGGATGGACTGAAGCTTTCTTT. It specifies CASSLAGGRGWTEAFF.

The chain employs TRBV7-2 and TRBJ1-1; D uncertain. The CDR3 is made up of 14 amino acids. The germline CDR1 and CDR2 sequences are SGHTA and FQGNSA. The V end lost 4 bases, the J end lost 7 bases, and 16 bases lay between the germline ends. The CDR3 loop is CASSSQSGTIEAFF. The CDR3 coding sequence is TGTGCCAGCAGCTCCCAGAGCGGTACAATTGAAGCTTTCTTT.

The V gene is TRBV19, the J gene TRBJ1-5; tentatively, D is TRBD1 (5 bases). V shed 3 bases and J shed 3 bases, with 15 bases lying between them. CDR3 length equals 16 residues. CDR1 is LNHDA, CDR2 SQIVND, per germline (reference sequence). The CDR3 region has the DNA TGTGCCAGTAGTATGGGGGACCATGGCTCCAATCAGCCCCAGCATTTT. Translated: CASSMGDHGSNQPQHF.